A selection of T cell receptor beta chains follows, all from one sample in a study of response to subunit inactivated influenza vaccine. TCRdb redid the calling of the RT-PCR reads with MiXCR, one entry per CDR3 protein. Here the sample spans approximately 520,000 distinct CDR3 sequences, approximately 16% being singletons. Sequences were derived from CD4+ T cells sorted from PBMCs, sampled less than 30 months after vaccination. These receptors were taken from a man aged 45-69 years who received an inactivated influenza vaccine. Both conserved end residues are trimmed from each CDR3.

j_call: TRBJ2-7; v_call: TRBV20-1; cdr3_aa: SARDSVGRSDYEQY
j_call: TRBJ2-5; v_call: TRBV11-1; cdr3_aa: ASSLPRRVGPPRETQY
j_call: TRBJ2-4; v_call: TRBV7-6; cdr3_aa: ASSLGIGTKNIQY
j_call: TRBJ2-3; v_call: TRBV11-2; cdr3_aa: ASSFYSGRDTQY
j_call: TRBJ1-3; v_call: TRBV11-2; cdr3_aa: ASSPGQGMAVAGNTIY
j_call: TRBJ1-1; v_call: TRBV3-1; cdr3_aa: ASTRTSGGNTEAF
j_call: TRBJ2-7; v_call: TRBV19; cdr3_aa: ASSTAQGVGEQY
j_call: TRBJ2-5; v_call: TRBV20-1; cdr3_aa: SAPSKRVQETQY
j_call: TRBJ2-3; v_call: TRBV7-9; cdr3_aa: ASSSTSGRVSTDTQY
j_call: TRBJ2-7; v_call: TRBV27; cdr3_aa: ASSPRGRRGYYEQY
j_call: TRBJ2-7; v_call: TRBV6-2/TRBV6-3; cdr3_aa: ASTYISASEQY
j_call: TRBJ2-3; v_call: TRBV4-3; cdr3_aa: ASSQDMIPGAGGPDTQY
j_call: TRBJ2-3; v_call: TRBV5-1; cdr3_aa: ASSLVLTDTQY
j_call: TRBJ2-3; v_call: TRBV20-1; cdr3_aa: SATWMQGITDTQY
j_call: TRBJ1-1; v_call: TRBV6-2/TRBV6-3; cdr3_aa: ASSYSIPRGAKNTEAF
j_call: TRBJ2-7; v_call: TRBV3-1; cdr3_aa: ASSQDPGENYEQY
j_call: TRBJ1-2; v_call: TRBV20-1; cdr3_aa: SARTVVDGYT
j_call: TRBJ1-6; v_call: TRBV6-2/TRBV6-3; cdr3_aa: ASSYPGLSPLH
j_call: TRBJ1-2; v_call: TRBV30; cdr3_aa: AWSVEAAYGYT
j_call: TRBJ1-1; v_call: TRBV5-1; cdr3_aa: ASSEGTYNTEAF
j_call: TRBJ1-1; v_call: TRBV28; cdr3_aa: ASTRGGGPNEAF
j_call: TRBJ1-2; v_call: TRBV28; cdr3_aa: ASSFLRGDFGYT
j_call: TRBJ1-4; v_call: TRBV4-3; cdr3_aa: ASSSPGTMGEKLF
j_call: TRBJ2-5; v_call: TRBV3-1; cdr3_aa: ASSPGLAGGIQETQY
j_call: TRBJ2-1; v_call: TRBV4-2; cdr3_aa: ASSQDALAGVDEQF
j_call: TRBJ1-3; v_call: TRBV20-1; cdr3_aa: SAPKSLRRGLSSGNTIY
j_call: TRBJ2-1; v_call: TRBV20-1; cdr3_aa: SARDGARADEQF
j_call: TRBJ2-2; v_call: TRBV7-2; cdr3_aa: ASSTRQGPGELF
j_call: TRBJ1-2; v_call: TRBV7-2; cdr3_aa: ASSQGTYGYT
j_call: TRBJ2-1; v_call: TRBV11-3; cdr3_aa: ASSKEPGGYNEQF
j_call: TRBJ2-1; v_call: TRBV28; cdr3_aa: ASSPPVGLAGENEQF
j_call: TRBJ2-5; v_call: TRBV15; cdr3_aa: ATSRGTEETRY
j_call: TRBJ1-2; v_call: TRBV9; cdr3_aa: ASSTGGGDYGYT
j_call: TRBJ2-2; v_call: TRBV25-1; cdr3_aa: ASRMTGVNTGELF
j_call: TRBJ1-6; v_call: TRBV20-1; cdr3_aa: SAPDRDNSPLH
j_call: TRBJ2-1; v_call: TRBV7-9; cdr3_aa: ASSLVGPTTYNEQF
j_call: TRBJ2-1; v_call: TRBV10-3; cdr3_aa: AAQTGSGYNEQF
j_call: TRBJ1-6; v_call: TRBV12-3/TRBV12-4; cdr3_aa: ASSFRDYNSPLH
j_call: TRBJ1-3; v_call: TRBV10-3; cdr3_aa: AIMAGGLSGNTIY
j_call: TRBJ1-6; v_call: TRBV5-6; cdr3_aa: ASSPLSGLESPLH
j_call: TRBJ2-7; v_call: TRBV11-2; cdr3_aa: ASSSPGVSSYEQY
j_call: TRBJ2-7; v_call: TRBV20-1; cdr3_aa: SALPTGTSGSWRY
j_call: TRBJ2-1; v_call: TRBV20-1; cdr3_aa: SARGSGRGESTNEQF
j_call: TRBJ2-3; v_call: TRBV6-5; cdr3_aa: ASSYRAGVRTDTQY
j_call: TRBJ1-2; v_call: TRBV20-1; cdr3_aa: SARDFGSHGYT
j_call: TRBJ2-5; v_call: TRBV28; cdr3_aa: ASSPPIGTQY
j_call: TRBJ2-2; v_call: TRBV11-2; cdr3_aa: ASSLDLAGGLPTGELF
j_call: TRBJ1-2; v_call: TRBV25-1; cdr3_aa: ASSVTGLTGGYT
j_call: TRBJ1-1; v_call: TRBV4-1; cdr3_aa: ASSQATKNTEAF
j_call: TRBJ1-1; v_call: TRBV5-1; cdr3_aa: ASSYKGTGGAGAF
j_call: TRBJ2-5; v_call: TRBV24-1; cdr3_aa: ATSDGGQGVQETQY
j_call: TRBJ1-2; v_call: TRBV12-3/TRBV12-4; cdr3_aa: ASSLMEGNYGYT
j_call: TRBJ1-1; v_call: TRBV6-1; cdr3_aa: ASSPPPETGMNTEAF
j_call: TRBJ2-1; v_call: TRBV12-3/TRBV12-4; cdr3_aa: ASSINHNEQF
j_call: TRBJ2-6; v_call: TRBV7-9; cdr3_aa: APAGANVLT
j_call: TRBJ1-1; v_call: TRBV29-1; cdr3_aa: SVVPIQGLSTEAF
j_call: TRBJ2-7; v_call: TRBV20-1; cdr3_aa: SAAKGSGSLEQY
j_call: TRBJ2-5; v_call: TRBV10-3; cdr3_aa: AIRGLAGETQY
j_call: TRBJ1-2; v_call: TRBV29-1; cdr3_aa: STSMGAHYGYT
j_call: TRBJ2-1; v_call: TRBV3-1; cdr3_aa: ASSLTGYSGGSYNEQF